The 26 T cell receptor beta chains below all came from one sample that was sequenced in a study of shared clonotypes between healthy human individuals. Profiled with immunoSEQ multiplex PCR; TCRdb holds only in-frame clones, not every one. The sample lists about 110,000 clones, around 68% occurring once. The specimen sequenced was memory CD8+ T cells sorted from blood. Subset in this sample: CD45RO+ cells pooled with CCR7-negative TemRA cells. Source of these receptors: a woman in her twenties or thirties in good health.

The chain is built from TRBV7-8 and TRBJ2-7, with no clear D. This CDR3 comprises 13 residues. Trimming shortened V by 4 bases and J by 3 bases, and 10 bases separated the two germline ends. CDR1 SGHVS and CDR2 FQNEAQ come from the germline V gene. The CDR3 nucleotides are TGTGCCAGCAGCTATCAGGTGAACTACGAGCAGTACTTC. It specifies CASSYQVNYEQYF.

This clone was found a few times. The chain carries TRBV9 and TRBJ2-1; TRBD1 matches at 9 bases. The junction had 5 bases not matched to a gene; V was cut back by 4 bases and J by 9 bases. The CDR3 loop spans 13 amino acids. The germline gives CDR1 SGDLS, CDR2 YYNGEE. The CDR3 region is CASSTGTGIEQFF. CDR3 coding DNA: TGTGCCAGCAGCACAGGGACAGGGATTGAGCAGTTCTTC. The complete variable domain, with remaining parts taken from reference TRBV9 and TRBJ2-1, reads DSGVTQTPKHLITATGQRVTLRCSPRSGDLSVYWYQQSLDQGLQFLIQYYNGEERAKGNILERFSAQQFPDLHSELNLSSLELGDSALYFCASSTGTGIEQFFGPGTRLTVL.

This clone has just a few counts. V is TRBV18 and J is TRBJ2-7, with unresolved D. This CDR3 spans 13 amino acids. CDR1 KGHSH and CDR2 LQKENI come from the germline V gene. V lost 2 bases and J lost 3, with 8 bases in between. The CDR3 sequence: CASSPTRNYEQYF. CDR3 sequence (DNA): TGTGCCAGCTCACCAACAAGAAACTACGAGCAGTACTTC.

J is TRBJ2-2 and V is TRBV5-6; no definite D call. The CDR3 runs to 14 residues. V was trimmed by 3 bases and J by 5 bases, leaving 11 bases between them. Per germline, CDR1 SGHDT and CDR2 YYEEEE. The CDR3 sequence is CASSYGMGTGELFF. In nucleotides, the CDR3 is TGTGCCAGCAGCTACGGAATGGGGACCGGGGAGCTGTTTTTT. Supplemented by reference TRBV5-6 and TRBJ2-2, the full variable domain reads DAGVTQSPTHLIKTRGQQVTLRCSPKSGHDTVSWYQQALGQGPQFIFQYYEEEERQRGNFPDRFSGHQFPNYSSELNVNALLLGDSALYLCASSYGMGTGELFFGEGSRLTVL.

The J gene is TRBJ1-2, the V gene TRBV7-8; 12 positions match TRBD1. This CDR3 region has 22 residues. J gave up 0 bases and V 0 bases, and 17 bases lay outside the gene matches. In germline, CDR1 is SGHVS, CDR2 FQNEAQ. DNA for the CDR3: TGTGCCAGCAGCTTAGCGCGGATCTTGGGACAGGGGGCGAGGAAAACTAACTATGGCTACACCTTC. Encoded protein: CASSLARILGQGARKTNYGYTF.

The chain combines TRBV11-3 with TRBJ2-1, with a weak D call TRBD2 (5 bases). Germline-derived CDR1 and CDR2 are SGHNT and YENEEA. Trimming shortened V by 1 base and J by 5 bases, and 9 bases separated the two germline ends. This CDR3 region has 14 residues. CDR3 protein: CASSLGGYNNEQFF. The DNA for the CDR3 is TGTGCCAGCAGCTTAGGCGGGTATAACAATGAGCAGTTCTTC.

This chain uses TRBV6-5 with TRBJ2-6, with TRBD2 as a possible D gene (5 bases). Trimming cost V 0 bases and J 4 bases, with 10 bases left between them. Per the germline V gene, CDR1 is MNHEY and CDR2 is SVGAGI. The CDR3 has 16 amino acids. The CDR3 nucleotides are TGTGCCAGCAGTTACTCAGAGGGCTCAGGGGCCAACGTCCTGACTTTC. It encodes CASSYSEGSGANVLTF.

The DNA of the CDR3 is TGTGCCAGCAGCTTAGGTGCAGGGGAACACACAGATACGCAGTATTTT. Translating it yields CASSLGAGEHTDTQYF. The gene calls are TRBV11-2 and TRBJ2-3, with a tentative D call TRBD1 (6 bases). The CDR3 runs to 16 residues. The germline CDR1 and CDR2 sequences are SGHAT and FQNNGV. The ends were cut back, 1 base at V and 2 bases at J, with 13 bases in the middle.

The J gene is TRBJ1-4, the V gene TRBV9, with 9 bases matching TRBD1. V was clipped by 4 bases and J by 8 bases; unmatched bases: 6. The CDR3 loop spans 14 amino acids. Germline assignment: CDR1 SGDLS and CDR2 YYNGEE. CDR3 in amino acids: CASSPRTGVEKLFF. Written as DNA, the CDR3 is TGTGCCAGCAGCCCAAGGACAGGGGTCGAAAAACTGTTTTTT.

The chain uses TRBV19 and TRBJ2-1; tentative D call: TRBD2 (5 bases). V lost 6 bases and J 3 bases, leaving 15 bases between the germline ends. The CDR3 runs 15 residues. Germline CDR1 is LNHDA and CDR2 is SQIVND (reference sequence). CDR3 nucleotide sequence: TGTGCCAGTAGCGCTCTAACTAGTCTCTACAATGAGCAGTTCTTC. Amino acid sequence: CASSALTSLYNEQFF. The entire variable domain, with the rest obtained from reference TRBV19 and TRBJ2-1, is as follows: DGGITQSPKYLFRKEGQNVTLSCEQNLNHDAMYWYRQDPGQGLRLIYYSQIVNDFQKGDIAEGYSVSREKKESFPLTVTSAQKNPTAFYLCASSALTSLYNEQFFGPGTRLTVL.

The genes are TRBV7-2 and TRBJ2-4; D possibly corresponds to TRBD1 (5 bases). Germline V CDR1 and CDR2: SGHTA, FQGNSA. V gave up 1 base and J gave up 9 bases, with 16 bases separating them. This CDR3 contains 15 residues. The CDR3 here is CASSLGGPQESIQYF. CDR3 in DNA: TGTGCCAGCAGCTTAGGGGGCCCACAGGAAAGCATTCAGTACTTC.

The CDR3 reads CASSRLADDTGELFF. For the CDR3, the DNA is TGTGCCAGCAGTCGACTAGCGGACGACACCGGGGAGCTGTTTTTT. J is TRBJ2-2 and V is TRBV6-4; 9 bases line up with TRBD2. After removal of 5 bases from V and 3 bases from J, the junction contained 4 bases not matched to a gene. Per germline, CDR1 MRHNA and CDR2 SNTAGT. The CDR3 covers 15 residues.

The chain carries TRBV15 and TRBJ2-5; D gene ambiguous. Judging by the DNA end, TRBJ2-7 fits better; the J call may be wrong. Germline assignment: CDR1 LNHNV and CDR2 YYDKDF (reference sequence). The CDR3 totals 13 residues. CDR3 sequence reads: CATSPGSSYEQYF. The CDR3 DNA reads as TGTGCCACCAGCCCCGGAAGCTCCTACGAGCAGTACTTC.

The chain has TRBV29-1 and TRBJ1-1; perhaps TRBD1 as D (6 bases). Trimming took off 6 bases at V and 4 bases at J, with 18 bases between the two ends. In germline, CDR1 is SQVTM, CDR2 ANQGSEA. The CDR3 contains 14 residues. The CDR3 sequence: CSVLNQGRGTEAFF. As DNA, the CDR3 is TGCAGCGTACTAAACCAGGGGAGGGGCACTGAAGCTTTCTTT.

The CDR3 here is CASGGDGTYNEQFF. As DNA, the CDR3 is TGTGCCAGCGGGGGGGACGGTACCTACAATGAGCAGTTCTTC. J is TRBJ2-1 and V is TRBV27; 7 bases match TRBD2. This CDR3 region has 14 residues. The V segment lost 8 bases and the J segment 2 bases; nucleotides outside the gene matches: 6. Germline CDR1 reads MNHEY; CDR2 reads SMNVEV (reference sequence).

This clone was observed at least ten times. The rearrangement uses TRBV19 and TRBJ2-7, with D perhaps matching TRBD1 or TRBD2 (5 bases each). CDR1 is LNHDA, CDR2 SQIVND, per germline (reference sequence). The V end was cut by 6 bases, the J end by 2 bases, with 20 bases between. The CDR3 length is 16 residues. CDR3 coding DNA: TGTGCCAGTAGCCCATATGGGGGAGTCGTAACCTACGAGCAGTACTTC. Translation gives CASSPYGGVVTYEQYF.

A few counts support this clone. This sample also contains other DNA sequences that code for the same CDR3. The genes are TRBV9 and TRBJ2-3, with 8 bases fitting TRBD2. Losses at the gene ends were 4 bases for V and 4 bases for J; bases not matched to a gene: 5. The CDR3 length is 14 residues. Germline CDR1 and CDR2: SGDLS and YYNGEE. The CDR3, as DNA: TGTGCCAGCAGCCTGGCGGGAGGTTCAGATACGCAGTATTTT. It codes for CASSLAGGSDTQYF.

The chain links TRBV27 to TRBJ2-1, with D tentatively TRBD2 (6 bases). Germline V gene sequence: CDR1 MNHEY, CDR2 SMNVEV (reference sequence). Trimming removed 8 bases at V and 8 bases at J, with 16 bases between. The CDR3 covers 13 residues. CDR3 DNA sequence: TGTGCCAGCGGGCGGGATGCTATCGATGAGCAGTTCTTC. Protein: CASGRDAIDEQFF.

The rearrangement links TRBV12-2 to TRBJ2-1. TRBV12-2 is flagged as a pseudogene. The CDR3 sequence is 12 residues long. The DNA of the CDR3 is TGTGCAAGTCGGTTTCTAGGGTATGAGCAGTTCTTC. It codes for CASRFLGYEQFF.

This chain joins TRBV5-4 and TRBJ2-3; D may be TRBD1 (6 bases). The CDR3 runs 15 residues. V shed 3 bases and J shed 2 bases, with 13 bases lying between them. CDR1 is SGHNT and CDR2 is YYREEE in the germline V gene (reference sequence). The CDR3 DNA follows: TGTGCCAGCAGCTGGACAGCCGATGACACAGATACGCAGTATTTT. Encoded protein: CASSWTADDTDTQYF.

The V call is TRBV5-6, the J call TRBJ1-2, with D perhaps TRBD1 (6 bases). The V gene's germline CDR1 is SGHDT and CDR2 YYEEEE. The CDR3 runs to 16 residues. V was pared by 0 bases and J by 4 bases, with 16 bases between. The DNA of the CDR3 is TGTGCCAGCAGCTTGGCCAGGCGCCAGGGGTCCTATGGCTACACCTTC. Residues: CASSLARRQGSYGYTF.

J is TRBJ2-6 and V is TRBV19; D gene uncertain. The CDR3 loop spans 15 amino acids. The V gene lost 3 bases and the J gene lost 2 bases, with 8 bases spanning the gap. CDR1 and CDR2 (germline): LNHDA, SQIVND (reference sequence). In DNA, the CDR3 is TGTGCCAGTAGTATGATAGGGCCTGGGGCCAACGTCCTGACTTTC. Translation gives CASSMIGPGANVLTF.

The chain recombines TRBV5-4 with TRBJ2-7; the match to TRBD1 covers 8 bases. With 3 bases clipped from V and 2 bases from J, the junction kept 10 bases outside the gene matches. The CDR3 loop spans 16 amino acids. Germline values: CDR1 SGHNT, CDR2 YYREEE (reference sequence). CDR3 sequence: CASSSLLRGLPYEQYF. The CDR3, as DNA: TGTGCCAGCAGCTCGTTACTCAGGGGGCTGCCCTACGAGCAGTACTTC.

V gene TRBV9 combines with J gene TRBJ2-1; D is unclear. Deletions cut 0 bases from V and 8 bases from J, with 12 bases between. Germline loops: CDR1 SGDLS, CDR2 YYNGEE. This CDR3 has 14 amino acids. CDR3 protein: CASSVAVTRDEQFF. CDR3 nucleotides: TGTGCCAGCAGCGTAGCCGTTACAAGGGATGAGCAGTTCTTC.

V gene TRBV19 combines with J gene TRBJ2-1; 8 bases agree with TRBD1. The CDR3 extends over 15 amino acids. Germline V gene lookup returns CDR1 LNHDA and CDR2 SQIVND (reference sequence). J lost 2 bases, V lost 8 bases, and 8 bases had no gene match. The CDR3 DNA follows: TGTGCCAGTCATAAGGCAGGGGGCACCTACAATGAGCAGTTCTTC. The encoded protein is CASHKAGGTYNEQFF.

This clone was counted only a few times. The V call is TRBV28, the J call TRBJ1-3; D uncertain. Trimming shortened V by 3 bases and J by 4 bases, and 4 bases separated the two germline ends. Germline lookup yields CDR1 MDHEN and CDR2 SYDVKM. The CDR3 extends over 12 amino acids. CDR3 DNA: TGTGCCAGCAGTTTTCAGGGAAACACCATATATTTT. It encodes CASSFQGNTIYF.